This T cell receptor beta chain derives from a study of CD8 T cells in Susac syndrome. This CDR3 contains 14 residues. CDR1 and CDR2 (germline): MGHRA, YSYEKL. V was clipped by 1 base and J by 6 bases; unmatched bases: 0. Blood CD8+ and CD4+ T cells underwent high-throughput TCR beta sequencing. Negative isolation yielded CD8+ and CD4+ T cells; FACS enriched TEMRA cells. Reverse transcription of 0.5 to 1 ug RNA was performed with random hexamers. TCRdb used MiXCR to reprocess the immunoSEQ multiplex PCR reads, holding one entry per CDR3 protein. Of fewer than 150,000 distinct CDR3 sequences listed, under 95% are singletons.

This receptor was obtained from a human donor with multiple sclerosis. Input material: CD8+ T cells from PBMCs. The chain combines TRBV4-1 with TRBJ1-4; 9 positions agree with TRBD1. The CDR3 protein is CASSQGTGDEKLFF. CDR3 sequence (DNA): TGCGCCAGCAGCCAAGGGACAGGGGATGAAAAACTGTTTTTT.